This T cell receptor beta chain is drawn from a study of blood T cell repertoires in COVID-19. Study background: Material from acute and convalescent COVID-19 was sourced from the United States, Italy and Spain.

Here immunoSEQ multiplex PCR was the method, and the copy in TCRdb shows in-frame clones only, minus some. The data show under 200,000 clones, 83% seen once. J was trimmed by 7 bases and V by 0 bases; bases with no gene match: 3. CDR1 and CDR2 from the germline V gene are SGHDT and YYEEEE. The CDR3 consists of 14 residues. The chain recombines TRBV5-6 with TRBJ1-4; the match to TRBD1 covers 7 bases. Sequenced material: peripheral blood. The receptor's source is a human donor in a cohort sampled during active COVID-19. The CDR3 DNA reads as TGTGCCAGCAGCTTGGACAGGGGTAGTGAAAAACTGTTTTTT. Translated, it gives CASSLDRGSEKLFF. Full variable domain (outside the CDR3, taken from reference TRBV5-6 and TRBJ1-4): DAGVTQSPTHLIKTRGQQVTLRCSPKSGHDTVSWYQQALGQGPQFIFQYYEEEERQRGNFPDRFSGHQFPNYSSELNVNALLLGDSALYLCASSLDRGSEKLFFGSGTQLSVL.